This T cell receptor (beta chain) came from a study of OX40 agonist ivuxolimab in advanced cancers. Background on the study: Across the patients, intravenous ivuxolimab was delivered every 2 weeks at 0.01 to 10 mg/kg. Dose-escalation patients were diagnosed with hepatocellular carcinoma, melanoma, renal cell cancer or head and neck cancer.

General study points: Fewer expanded clones were found on average in CD4+ than in CD8+ T cells.

TCRdb's copy holds only in-frame clones and misses some; the assay was immunoSEQ multiplex PCR. In the table there are approximately 61,000 clones, about 91% of which are singletons. A remark on this clone: No antigen is known for it.

The receptor was isolated from an adult with an advanced solid tumor such as melanoma, head and neck, liver or kidney cancer. The sequencing used CD4+ or CD8+ T cells sorted from blood, collected in a trial of the OX40 agonist ivuxolimab.

The CDR3 DNA is TGTGCCAGCAAAAGCGTCGGACAGGGGGCCACCGGGGAGCTGTTTTTT. Translating gives CASKSVGQGATGELFF. The gene calls are TRBV28 and TRBJ2-2; 11 bases are shared with TRBD1. The V segment lost 7 bases and the J segment 4 bases; nucleotides outside the gene matches: 8. The germline CDR1 and CDR2 sequences are MDHEN and SYDVKM. The CDR3 extends over 16 amino acids.